Sequencing of this T cell receptor (beta chain) was carried out in a study of cytomegalovirus exposure and HLA in healthy donors. Separate from the 666-subject first cohort, the roughly 130-subject validation cohort was the one that the donors belonged to. Germline CDR1 is SGHAT and CDR2 is FQNNGV. This CDR3 is built from 15 residues. With 1 base clipped from V and 4 bases from J, the junction kept 7 bases outside the gene matches. Only in-frame clones appear in the TCRdb table, and some are missing; sequencing was by immunoSEQ multiplex PCR. The sample includes nearly 200,000 clones, about 79% seen only once; the top ten take 10% to 15%. General study results and limits: The classifier reportedly diagnosed cytomegalovirus status with high sensitivity and specificity. Many donors carried some public TCRs, although rarity characterized most TCR sequences.

Worth noting for this clone: The antigen remains unidentified.

The sequence was obtained from a woman in her twenties or thirties in good health and CMV-seropositive. The rearrangement uses TRBV11-2 and TRBJ2-7; 7 bases fit TRBD1. The sample comprised PBMCs. The CDR3 reads CASSLAGQFGYEQYF. Here the CDR3 DNA reads TGTGCCAGCAGCTTAGCGGGACAGTTTGGGTACGAGCAGTACTTC.